Shown below are 9 T cell receptor beta chains from a single sample sequenced in a study of T cells in tuberculosis. The assay was immunoSEQ multiplex PCR, and TCRdb's table has in-frame clones only and misses some. The table has tens of thousands of clones, approximately 93% seen once. The sample was PBMCs. Source of these receptors: a donor between 10 and 35 years old with latent tuberculosis or without tuberculosis infection.

This chain's CDR3 is CASSQDGSGGTYEQYF. CDR3 in DNA: TGCGCCAGCAGCCAAGATGGGTCAGGGGGGACCTACGAGCAGTACTTC. The chain is built from TRBV4-1 and TRBJ2-7; D might be TRBD1 (7 bases). V lost 0 bases, J lost 2 bases, and 14 bases lay in between. Looked up from germline, CDR1 is MGHRA and CDR2 is YSYEKL. The CDR3 is made up of 16 amino acids.

The rearrangement uses TRBV5-5 and TRBJ1-5; 7 bases align to TRBD1. The CDR3 consists of 17 residues. The V gene end was trimmed by 4 bases and the J gene end by 0 bases; junction bases not matched to a gene: 10. Looked up from germline, CDR1 is SGHKS and CDR2 is YYEKEE (reference sequence). In DNA, the CDR3 is TGTGCCAGCAGCCGAACACCGGGACAGATTAGCAATCAGCCCCAGCATTTT. Protein product: CASSRTPGQISNQPQHF. The whole variable domain, remainder taken from reference TRBV5-5 and TRBJ1-5, is DAGVTQSPTHLIKTRGQQVTLRCSPISGHKSVSWYQQVLGQGPQFIFQYYEKEERGRGNFPDRFSARQFPNYSSELNVNALLLGDSALYLCASSRTPGQISNQPQHFGDGTRLSIL.

The genes are TRBV25-1 and TRBJ2-5; D perhaps matches TRBD2 (5 bases). The germline CDR1 and CDR2 sequences are MGHDK and SYGVNS. CDR3 length: 13 amino acids. V was shortened by 4 bases and J by 0 bases, with 6 bases between the two germline ends. CDR3 sequence reads: CASSGGNQETQYF. The CDR3 DNA is TGTGCCAGCAGTGGAGGGAACCAAGAGACCCAGTACTTC. Full variable domain (outside the CDR3, taken from reference TRBV25-1 and TRBJ2-5): EADIYQTPRYLVIGTGKKITLECSQTMGHDKMYWYQQDPGMELHLIHYSYGVNSTEKGDLSSESTVSRIRTEHFPLTLESARPSHTSQYLCASSGGNQETQYFGPGTRLLVL.

The genes are TRBV7-2 and TRBJ2-7; the D gene is possibly TRBD2 (7 bases). This CDR3 has 16 residues. The V gene lost 1 base and the J gene lost 1 base, with 14 bases spanning the gap. The V gene's germline CDR1 is SGHTA and CDR2 FQGNSA. The CDR3 is CASSLGIGGGSYEQYF. The DNA for the CDR3 is TGTGCCAGCAGCTTAGGTATAGGGGGGGGATCCTACGAGCAGTACTTC.

This clone was seen a single time. V and J are TRBV10-1 and TRBJ1-3; 12 nucleotides line up with TRBD1. CDR3 size: 22 residues. The J segment lost 0 bases and the V segment lost 8 bases, leaving 23 bases of the junction unmatched. The germline CDR1 and CDR2 sequences are WNHNN and SYGVQD (reference sequence). The CDR3 protein is CASPERGDRGPGTRDSGNTIYF. The CDR3 DNA is TGCGCCAGCCCCGAGAGGGGGGACAGGGGGCCTGGCACCCGGGACTCTGGAAACACCATATATTTT.

This chain joins TRBV28 and TRBJ2-1, with 7 bases that match TRBD2. J was trimmed by 8 bases and V by 5 bases; bases with no gene match: 0. The CDR3 has 11 residues. Germline V lookup: CDR1 MDHEN, CDR2 SYDVKM. The CDR3 loop reads CASSGGDEQFF. DNA of the CDR3: TGTGCCAGCAGTGGGGGGGATGAGCAGTTCTTC.

The rearrangement uses TRBV4-2 and TRBJ2-3; the match to TRBD2 covers 12 bases. With 0 bases clipped from V and 3 bases from J, the junction kept 10 bases outside the gene matches. Germline V gene lookup returns CDR1 LGHNA and CDR2 YNFKEQ. CDR3 length: 19 residues. DNA of the CDR3: TGTGCCAGCAGCCAAGAAAGGAGACTAGCGGGGGTGTTTACAGATACGCAGTATTTT. Its translation is CASSQERRLAGVFTDTQYF.

This chain joins TRBV7-2 and TRBJ2-7; D gene ambiguous. Germline V gene data show CDR1 as SGHTA and CDR2 as FQGNSA. Deletions cut 5 bases from V and 2 bases from J, with 13 bases between. This CDR3 contains 14 residues. CDR3 amino acids: CASSPASLAYEQYF. CDR3 coding DNA: TGTGCCAGCAGCCCAGCTAGTCTGGCCTACGAGCAGTACTTC.

This chain links TRBV7-2 with TRBJ2-7; TRBD1 might be the D (6 bases). CDR3 length equals 15 residues. Germline CDR1 and CDR2: SGHTA and FQGNSA. Trimming left V 2 bases short and J 2 bases short, with 13 bases between. The CDR3 reads CASSLSPGQPYEQYF. The DNA for the CDR3 is TGTGCCAGCAGCTTATCCCCTGGACAGCCCTACGAGCAGTACTTC. The complete variable domain, with remaining parts taken from reference TRBV7-2 and TRBJ2-7, reads GAGVSQSPSNKVTEKGKDVELRCDPISGHTALYWYRQSLGQGLEFLIYFQGNSAPDKSGLPSDRFSAERTGGSVSTLTIQRTQQEDSAVYLCASSLSPGQPYEQYFGPGTRLTVT.